A single sample gave rise to the 21 T cell receptor beta chains below, sequenced in a study of control samples from healthy donors and cancer patients. Using immunoSEQ multiplex PCR, the repertoire was profiled, and TCRdb retains in-frame clones only, with some absent. The table includes around 86,000 clones, about 87% detected once. Input material: PBMCs. These receptors all stem from a woman aged 55-70 years with head and neck cancer.

The chain has TRBV6-5 and TRBJ2-6; 7 bases match TRBD1. Per germline, CDR1 MNHEY and CDR2 SVGAGI. V dropped 5 bases and J dropped 2; count of bases not matched to a gene: 3. CDR3 length equals 15 residues. CDR3: CASSNTGAGANVLTF. In nucleotides, the CDR3 is TGTGCCAGCAGTAACACAGGGGCTGGGGCCAACGTCCTGACTTTC.

V and J are TRBV5-6 and TRBJ2-3; D unresolved. Trimming shortened V by 1 base and J by 6 bases, and 18 bases separated the two germline ends. Germline CDR1 SGHDT, CDR2 YYEEEE. The CDR3 is made up of 16 amino acids. Here the CDR3 DNA reads TGTGCCAGCAGCTTGTCCAGCCCCTACGGTTTGGATACGCAGTATTTT. This gives the protein CASSLSSPYGLDTQYF.

V gene TRBV7-2 combines with J gene TRBJ1-5, with D perhaps matching TRBD1 (6 bases). Germline-derived CDR1 and CDR2 are SGHTA and FQGNSA. Trimming removed 5 bases from V and 5 bases from J, with 10 bases in between. CDR3 length equals 13 residues. CDR3 sequence (DNA): TGTGCCAGCAGCCAGGACAGTTATCAGCCCCAGCATTTT. This gives the protein CASSQDSYQPQHF.

In the case of this clone: Relative to the germline gene, one junction end is altered; a read error may explain this. The chain links TRBV5-6 to TRBJ2-2; possibly TRBD2 for D (5 bases). Germline values: CDR1 SGHDT, CDR2 YYEEEE. The CDR3 loop spans 13 amino acids. DNA of the CDR3: TGTGCCAGCAGCGTAGGACGGTCCCGGGGAGCTGTTTTT. It specifies CASSVGRSRGAVF.

This chain connects TRBV7-2 to TRBJ2-2; D is unclear. CDR3 length equals 13 residues. V was clipped by 5 bases and J by 2 bases, with 6 bases between them. Germline V gives CDR1 SGHTA, CDR2 FQGNSA. The CDR3 DNA sequence: TGTGCCAGCAGCAACCTTAACACCGGGGAGCTGTTTTTT. Translation: CASSNLNTGELFF. The full variable domain, its missing parts supplied by reference TRBV7-2 and TRBJ2-2, is GAGVSQSPSNKVTEKGKDVELRCDPISGHTALYWYRQSLGQGLEFLIYFQGNSAPDKSGLPSDRFSAERTGGSVSTLTIQRTQQEDSAVYLCASSNLNTGELFFGEGSRLTVL.

The chain employs TRBV5-6 and TRBJ1-1; no clear D. Looked up from germline, CDR1 is SGHDT and CDR2 is YYEEEE. Trimming shortened V by 7 bases and J by 1 base, and 14 bases separated the two germline ends. The CDR3 is 14 amino acids. CDR3 in amino acids: CASLSGRPNTEAFF. The CDR3 DNA reads as TGTGCCAGCCTTTCGGGCCGACCGAACACTGAAGCTTTCTTT.

V is TRBV18 and J is TRBJ2-2; D might be TRBD2 (5 bases). Trimming shortened V by 3 bases and J by 4 bases, and 6 bases separated the two germline ends. This CDR3 region has 13 residues. In germline, CDR1 is KGHSH, CDR2 LQKENI. CDR3 loop: CASSPDSTGELFF. CDR3 DNA: TGTGCCAGCTCACCGGACTCCACCGGGGAGCTGTTTTTT.

The chain is built from TRBV14 and TRBJ1-2; tentatively, D is TRBD1 (6 bases). The V and J ends lost 1 base and 8 bases respectively, with 17 bases between them. The germline V gene has CDR1 SGHDN and CDR2 FVKESK. The CDR3 is made up of 15 amino acids. This chain's CDR3 is CASSQGPRGGFGYTF. The CDR3, as DNA: TGTGCCAGCAGCCAAGGGCCCAGGGGTGGGTTCGGCTACACCTTC. The entire variable domain, with the rest obtained from reference TRBV14 and TRBJ1-2, is as follows: EAGVTQFPSHSVIEKGQTVTLRCDPISGHDNLYWYRRVMGKEIKFLLHFVKESKQDESGMPNNRFLAERTGGTYSTLKVQPAELEDSGVYFCASSQGPRGGFGYTFGSGTRLTVV.

The chain employs TRBV19 and TRBJ2-6, with TRBD2 as a possible D gene (5 bases). The CDR3 totals 18 residues. Germline CDR1 and CDR2: LNHDA and SQIVND (reference sequence). Trimming cost V 8 bases and J 0 bases, with 20 bases left between them. CDR3 coding DNA: TGTGCCAGTCACACTACTAGACTTTGGGGCTCTGGGGCCAACGTCCTGACTTTC. Encoded protein: CASHTTRLWGSGANVLTF. Supplemented by reference TRBV19 and TRBJ2-6, the full variable domain reads DGGITQSPKYLFRKEGQNVTLSCEQNLNHDAMYWYRQDPGQGLRLIYYSQIVNDFQKGDIAEGYSVSREKKESFPLTVTSAQKNPTAFYLCASHTTRLWGSGANVLTFGAGSRLTVL.

V usage is TRBV3-1 (or the pseudogene TRBV3-2) and J usage is TRBJ2-1, with a weak D call TRBD2 (5 bases). The V end lost 1 base, the J end lost 3 bases, and 19 bases lay between the germline ends. Germline CDR1 and CDR2: LGHDT and YNNKEL (reference sequence). CDR3 length: 18 residues. CDR3: CASSQVPIYRLNYNEQFF. The DNA of the CDR3 is TGTGCCAGCAGCCAAGTTCCGATTTACAGACTAAACTACAATGAGCAGTTCTTC.

This clone appeared a few times. The chain is built from TRBV11-2 and TRBJ2-2; 8 bases are a match to TRBD2. The CDR3 spans 15 residues. Germline V gives CDR1 SGHAT, CDR2 FQNNGV. V dropped 5 bases and J dropped 4; count of bases not matched to a gene: 6. The chain's CDR3 is CASSLTSAGTGELFF. CDR3 coding DNA: TGTGCCAGCAGCCTGACTAGCGCGGGCACCGGGGAGCTGTTTTTT.

J is TRBJ2-3 and V is TRBV3-1 (or the pseudogene TRBV3-2), with 7 bases matching TRBD2. The germline V gene encodes CDR1 LGHDT and CDR2 YNNKEL (reference sequence). V shed 1 base and J 4 bases; nucleotides not matched to a gene: 2. The CDR3 sequence is 14 residues long. The DNA of the CDR3 is TGTGCCAGCAGCCAAGTTCGGGGGGCAGATACGCAGTATTTT. This sequence encodes CASSQVRGADTQYF.

This clone has just one count. The rearrangement links TRBV18 to TRBJ2-2, with a possible D match to TRBD2 (5 bases). The CDR3 has 16 amino acids. Germline CDR1 and CDR2: KGHSH and LQKENI. V was cut by 0 bases and J by 1 base, with 9 bases left in between. CDR3 residues: CASSPPVGVNTGELFF. CDR3 sequence (DNA): TGTGCCAGCTCACCACCGGTCGGGGTGAACACCGGGGAGCTGTTTTTT.

The chain uses TRBV3-1 (or the pseudogene TRBV3-2) and TRBJ1-4; D unresolved. This CDR3 contains 15 residues. CDR1 is LGHDT and CDR2 is YNNKEL in the germline V gene (reference sequence). V lost 3 bases and J lost 6, with 14 bases in between. CDR3 sequence: CASSHSAAGDEKLFF. CDR3 nucleotide sequence: TGTGCCAGCAGCCATTCGGCAGCGGGCGATGAAAAACTGTTTTTT.

This clone was picked up one time. V is TRBV15 and J is TRBJ2-1; 7 bases line up with TRBD1. CDR1 and CDR2 (germline): LNHNV, YYDKDF (reference sequence). The ends lost 3 bases at V and 0 bases at J; junction bases unmatched: 2. This CDR3 contains 15 residues. In DNA form, the CDR3 reads TGTGCCACCAGCAGGGGGGACAGCTCCTACAATGAGCAGTTCTTC. Its protein product is CATSRGDSSYNEQFF.

This rearrangement joins TRBV18 to TRBJ1-1, with TRBD1 matching 7 bases. Trimming took 8 bases from V and 1 from J; bases not matched to a gene: 7. Germline loops: CDR1 KGHSH, CDR2 LQKENI. The CDR3 totals 14 residues. This chain's CDR3 is CASKGGAGNTEAFF. DNA for the CDR3: TGTGCCAGCAAAGGGGGCGCTGGGAACACTGAAGCTTTCTTT.

This clone was seen a handful of times. The chain has TRBV5-4 and TRBJ2-5; TRBD1 might be the D (6 bases). CDR1 SGHNT and CDR2 YYREEE come from the germline V gene (reference sequence). The CDR3 contains 13 residues. Trimming removed 5 bases at V and 5 bases at J, with 13 bases between. CDR3 sequence (DNA): TGTGCCAGCAGTCCAGGGGTCGGGGAGACCCAGTACTTC. Translated, it gives CASSPGVGETQYF.

The rearrangement uses TRBV5-4 and TRBJ2-6; D could derive from TRBD1 or TRBD2 (5 bases each). In germline, CDR1 is SGHNT, CDR2 YYREEE (reference sequence). V dropped 0 bases and J dropped 0 bases, with 10 bases sitting between them. This CDR3 has 17 amino acids. The CDR3 spells CASSLGGDRSGANVLTF. As DNA, the CDR3 is TGTGCCAGCAGCTTGGGAGGGGATCGCTCTGGGGCCAACGTCCTGACTTTC.

The chain carries TRBV27 and TRBJ2-7; D remains ambiguous. The V and J ends lost 0 bases and 0 bases respectively, with 3 bases between them. This CDR3 spans 13 amino acids. Germline lookup yields CDR1 MNHEY and CDR2 SMNVEV (reference sequence). CDR3 nucleotides: TGTGCCAGCAGTTTATCCCCCTCCTACGAGCAGTACTTC. This sequence encodes CASSLSPSYEQYF.

The J gene is TRBJ1-3, the V gene TRBV9; 10 nucleotides agree with TRBD1. Trimming cost V 3 bases and J 2 bases; bases outside gene matches: 8. The CDR3 is made up of 17 amino acids. The germline gives CDR1 SGDLS, CDR2 YYNGEE. The CDR3 coding sequence is TGTGCCAGCAGCGGGGCGGACAGGGGGGTTACTGGAAACACCATATATTTT. It yields the protein CASSGADRGVTGNTIYF.

This rearrangement joins TRBV27 to TRBJ1-1, with 9 nucleotides matching TRBD1. Germline V gives CDR1 MNHEY, CDR2 SMNVEV (reference sequence). V shed 4 bases, J shed 2 bases, and the junction held 11 bases outside the gene matches. The CDR3 totals 17 residues. The CDR3 DNA reads as TGTGCCAGCAGTTCACCGGGACAGGGAGCCTCTAACACTGAAGCTTTCTTT. Translated, it gives CASSSPGQGASNTEAFF.